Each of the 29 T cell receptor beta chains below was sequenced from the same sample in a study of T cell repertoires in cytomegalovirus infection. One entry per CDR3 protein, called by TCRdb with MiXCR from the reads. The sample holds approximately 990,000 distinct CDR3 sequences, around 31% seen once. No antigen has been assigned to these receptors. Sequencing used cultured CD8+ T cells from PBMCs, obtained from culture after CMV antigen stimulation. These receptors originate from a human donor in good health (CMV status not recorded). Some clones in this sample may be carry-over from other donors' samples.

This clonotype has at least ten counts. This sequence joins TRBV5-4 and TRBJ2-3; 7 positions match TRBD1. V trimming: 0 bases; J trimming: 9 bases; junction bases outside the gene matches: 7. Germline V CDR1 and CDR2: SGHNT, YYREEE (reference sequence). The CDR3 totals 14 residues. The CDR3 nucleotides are TGTGCCAGCAGCTTGGCGGTACCGGGACAGACGCAGTATTTT. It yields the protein CASSLAVPGQTQYF.

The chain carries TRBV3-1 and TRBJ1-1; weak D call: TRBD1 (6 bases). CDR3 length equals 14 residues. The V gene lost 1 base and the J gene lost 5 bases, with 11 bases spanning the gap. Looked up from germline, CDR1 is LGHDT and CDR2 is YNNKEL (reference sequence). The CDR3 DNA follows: TGTGCCAGCAGCCAAGTAGCAGGGGAGACTGAAGCTTTCTTT. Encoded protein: CASSQVAGETEAFF.

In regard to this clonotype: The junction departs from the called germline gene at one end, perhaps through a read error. For the CDR3, the DNA is TGTGCCGGCAGCTTGTGGGGCGGCGGTGTACCCCAGTACTTC. Protein: CAGSLWGGGVPQYF. The V gene is TRBV5-6, the J gene TRBJ2-5, with a tentative D call TRBD1 (5 bases). CDR1 SGHDT and CDR2 YYEEEE come from the germline V gene. The CDR3 covers 14 residues.

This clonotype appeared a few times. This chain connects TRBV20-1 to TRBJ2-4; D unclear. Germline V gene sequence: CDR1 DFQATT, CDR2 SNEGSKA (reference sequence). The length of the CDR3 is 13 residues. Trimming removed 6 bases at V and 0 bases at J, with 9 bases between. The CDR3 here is CSATAIAKNIQYF. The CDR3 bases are TGCAGTGCAACCGCAATAGCCAAAAACATTCAGTACTTC.

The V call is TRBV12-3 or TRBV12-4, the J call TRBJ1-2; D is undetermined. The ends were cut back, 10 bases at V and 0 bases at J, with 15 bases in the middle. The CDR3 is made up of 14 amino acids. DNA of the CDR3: TGTGCCACTCTGGCTCGGGAACCTAACTATGGCTACACCTTC. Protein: CATLAREPNYGYTF.

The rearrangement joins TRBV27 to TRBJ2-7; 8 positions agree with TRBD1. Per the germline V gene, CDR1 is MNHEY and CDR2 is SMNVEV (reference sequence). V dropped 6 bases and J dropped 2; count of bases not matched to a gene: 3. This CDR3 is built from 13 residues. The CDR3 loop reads CASSRTGTYEQYF. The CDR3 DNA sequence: TGTGCCAGCAGCAGGACAGGGACCTACGAGCAGTACTTC.

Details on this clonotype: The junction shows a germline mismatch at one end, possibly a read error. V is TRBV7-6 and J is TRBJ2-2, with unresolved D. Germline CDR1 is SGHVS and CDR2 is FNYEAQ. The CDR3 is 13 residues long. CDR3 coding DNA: TGTGTCAGCAGCGCGTCGAACACCGGGGAGCTGTTTTTT. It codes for CVSSASNTGELFF.

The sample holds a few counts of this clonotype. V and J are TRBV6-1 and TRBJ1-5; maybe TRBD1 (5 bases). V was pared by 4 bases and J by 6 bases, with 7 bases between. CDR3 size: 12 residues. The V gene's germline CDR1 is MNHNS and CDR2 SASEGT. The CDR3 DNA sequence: TGTGCCAGCAGTGGCAGGGTTCAGCCCCAGCATTTT. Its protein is CASSGRVQPQHF.

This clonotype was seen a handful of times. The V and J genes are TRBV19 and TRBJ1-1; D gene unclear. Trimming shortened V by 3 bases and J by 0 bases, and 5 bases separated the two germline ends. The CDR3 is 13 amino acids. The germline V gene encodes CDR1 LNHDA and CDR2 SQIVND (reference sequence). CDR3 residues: CASSMNVNTEAFF. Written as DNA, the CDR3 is TGTGCCAGTAGTATGAACGTGAACACTGAAGCTTTCTTT.

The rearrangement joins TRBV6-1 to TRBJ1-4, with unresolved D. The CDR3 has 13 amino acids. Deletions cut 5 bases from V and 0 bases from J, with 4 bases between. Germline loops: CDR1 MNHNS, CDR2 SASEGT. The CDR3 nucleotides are TGTGCCAGCAGTTCTACAACTAATGAAAAACTGTTTTTT. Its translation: CASSSTTNEKLFF.

The DNA of the CDR3 is TGTGCCATCAGCAATCCCAGTACAGGGGACTATGGCTACACCTTC. Translation gives CAISNPSTGDYGYTF. This chain uses TRBV10-3 with TRBJ1-2, with 7 bases aligning to TRBD1. Germline loops: CDR1 ENHRY, CDR2 SYGVKD. The CDR3 loop spans 15 amino acids. V was clipped by 6 bases and J by 3 bases; unmatched bases: 10.

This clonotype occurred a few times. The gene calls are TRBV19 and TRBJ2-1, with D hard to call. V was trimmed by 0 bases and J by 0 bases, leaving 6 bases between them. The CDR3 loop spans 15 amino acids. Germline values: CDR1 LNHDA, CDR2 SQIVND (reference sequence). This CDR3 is CASSIEGTSYNEQFF. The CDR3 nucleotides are TGTGCCAGTAGTATAGAGGGTACCTCCTACAATGAGCAGTTCTTC.

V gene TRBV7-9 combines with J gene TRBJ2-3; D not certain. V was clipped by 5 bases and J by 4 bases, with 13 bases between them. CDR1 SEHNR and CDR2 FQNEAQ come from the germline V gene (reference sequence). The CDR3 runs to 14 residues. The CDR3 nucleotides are TGTGCCAGCAGCACCCGTGGTGGGGCAGATACGCAGTATTTT. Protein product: CASSTRGGADTQYF.

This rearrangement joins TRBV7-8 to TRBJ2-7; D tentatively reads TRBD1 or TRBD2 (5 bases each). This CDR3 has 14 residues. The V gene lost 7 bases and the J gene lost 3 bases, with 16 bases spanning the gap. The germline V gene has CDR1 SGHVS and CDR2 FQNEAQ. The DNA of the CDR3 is TGTGCCAGCACCTTGGGGGACGGTTTCTACGAGCAGTACGTC. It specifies CASTLGDGFYEQYV.

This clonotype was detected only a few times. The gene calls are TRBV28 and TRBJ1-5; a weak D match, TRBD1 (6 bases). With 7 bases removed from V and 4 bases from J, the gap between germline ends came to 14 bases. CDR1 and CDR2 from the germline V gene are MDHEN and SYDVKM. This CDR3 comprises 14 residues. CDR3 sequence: CASILGGSNQPQHF. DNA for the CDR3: TGTGCCAGCATCTTGGGGGGCAGTAATCAGCCCCAGCATTTT. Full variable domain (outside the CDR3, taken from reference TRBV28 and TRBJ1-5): DVKVTQSSRYLVKRTGEKVFLECVQDMDHENMFWYRQDPGLGLRLIYFSYDVKMKEKGDIPEGYSVSREKKERFSLILESASTNQTSMYLCASILGGSNQPQHFGDGTRLSIL.

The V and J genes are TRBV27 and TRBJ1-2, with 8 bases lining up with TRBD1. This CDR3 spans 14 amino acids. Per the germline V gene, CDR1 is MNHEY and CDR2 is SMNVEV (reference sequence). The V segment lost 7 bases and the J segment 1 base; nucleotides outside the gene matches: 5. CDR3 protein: CASKPGQDNYGYTF. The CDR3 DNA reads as TGTGCCAGCAAACCGGGACAGGATAACTATGGCTACACCTTC.

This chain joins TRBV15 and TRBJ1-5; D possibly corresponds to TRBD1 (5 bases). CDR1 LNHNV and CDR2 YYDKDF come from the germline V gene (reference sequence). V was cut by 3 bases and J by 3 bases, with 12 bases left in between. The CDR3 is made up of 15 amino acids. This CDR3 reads CATSRAGMNNQPQHF. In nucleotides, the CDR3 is TGTGCCACCAGCAGGGCAGGGATGAACAATCAGCCCCAGCATTTT.

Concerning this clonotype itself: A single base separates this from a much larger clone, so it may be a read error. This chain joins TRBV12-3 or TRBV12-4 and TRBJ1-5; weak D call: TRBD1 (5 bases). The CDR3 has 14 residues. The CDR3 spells CASSRGRTRQTQHF. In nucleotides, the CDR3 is TGTGCCAGCAGCCGGGGGAGAACCCGTCAGACCCAGCATTTT.

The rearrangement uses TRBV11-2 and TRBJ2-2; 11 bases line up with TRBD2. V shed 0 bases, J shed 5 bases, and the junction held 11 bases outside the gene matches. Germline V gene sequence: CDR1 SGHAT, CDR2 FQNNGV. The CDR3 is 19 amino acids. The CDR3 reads CASSLDALAGGAGTGELFF. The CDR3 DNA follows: TGTGCCAGCAGCTTAGATGCCCTAGCGGGGGGCGCGGGGACCGGGGAGCTGTTTTTT.

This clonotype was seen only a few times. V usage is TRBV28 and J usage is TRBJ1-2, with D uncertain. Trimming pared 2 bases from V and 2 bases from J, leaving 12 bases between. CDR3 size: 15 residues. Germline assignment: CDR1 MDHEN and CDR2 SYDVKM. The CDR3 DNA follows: TGTGCCAGCAGTTTACCGAGGTCGGGGAACTATGGCTACACCTTC. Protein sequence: CASSLPRSGNYGYTF.

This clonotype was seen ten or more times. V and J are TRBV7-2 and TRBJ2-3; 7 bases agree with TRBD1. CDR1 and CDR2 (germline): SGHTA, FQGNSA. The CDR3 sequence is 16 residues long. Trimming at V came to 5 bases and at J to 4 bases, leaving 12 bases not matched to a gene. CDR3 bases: TGTGCCAGCAGCGCCCGTGGTTACAGGGGCGCAGATACGCAGTATTTT. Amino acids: CASSARGYRGADTQYF.

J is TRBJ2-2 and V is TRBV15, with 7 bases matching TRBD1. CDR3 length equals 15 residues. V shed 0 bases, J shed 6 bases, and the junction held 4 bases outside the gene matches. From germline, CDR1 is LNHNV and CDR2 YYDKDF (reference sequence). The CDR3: CATSRDLGQAGELFF. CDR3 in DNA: TGTGCCACCAGCAGAGATCTCGGACAGGCCGGGGAGCTGTTTTTT.

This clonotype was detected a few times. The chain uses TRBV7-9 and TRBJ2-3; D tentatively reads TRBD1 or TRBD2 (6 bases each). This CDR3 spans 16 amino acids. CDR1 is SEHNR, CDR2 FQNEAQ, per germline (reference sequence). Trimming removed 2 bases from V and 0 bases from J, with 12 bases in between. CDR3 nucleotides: TGTGCCAGCAGCTTACCGGGGGACACTAGCACAGATACGCAGTATTTT. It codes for CASSLPGDTSTDTQYF.

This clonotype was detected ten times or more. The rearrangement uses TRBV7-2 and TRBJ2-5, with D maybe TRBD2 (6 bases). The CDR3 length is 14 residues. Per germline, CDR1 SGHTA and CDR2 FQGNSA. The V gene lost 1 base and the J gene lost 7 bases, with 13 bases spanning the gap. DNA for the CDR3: TGTGCCAGCAGCTTAGTAGGGCGGGGAACGACCCAGTACTTC. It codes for CASSLVGRGTTQYF.

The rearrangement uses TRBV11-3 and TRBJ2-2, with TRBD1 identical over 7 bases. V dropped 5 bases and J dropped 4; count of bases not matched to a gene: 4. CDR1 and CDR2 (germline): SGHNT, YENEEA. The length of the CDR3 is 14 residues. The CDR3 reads CASSRRGLTGELFF. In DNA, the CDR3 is TGTGCCAGCAGCCGAAGGGGGCTCACCGGGGAGCTGTTTTTT.

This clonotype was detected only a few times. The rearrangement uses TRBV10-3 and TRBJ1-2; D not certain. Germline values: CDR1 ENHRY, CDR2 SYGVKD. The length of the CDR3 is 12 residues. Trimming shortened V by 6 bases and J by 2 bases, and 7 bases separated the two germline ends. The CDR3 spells CAIRASNYGYTF. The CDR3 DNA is TGTGCCATCAGGGCCTCGAACTATGGCTACACCTTC.

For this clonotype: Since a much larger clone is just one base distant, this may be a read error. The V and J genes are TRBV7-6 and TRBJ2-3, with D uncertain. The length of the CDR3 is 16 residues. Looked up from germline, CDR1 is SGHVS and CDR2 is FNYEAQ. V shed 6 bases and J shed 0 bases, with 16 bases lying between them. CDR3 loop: CASRLKRISSTDTQYF. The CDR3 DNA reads TGTGCCAGCAGATTAAAAAGGATATCTAGCACAGATACGCAGTATTTT. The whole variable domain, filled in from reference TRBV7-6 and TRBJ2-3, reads GAGVSQSPRYKVTKRGQDVALRCDPISGHVSLYWYRQALGQGPEFLTYFNYEAQQDKSGLPNDRFSAERPEGSISTLTIQRTEQRDSAMYRCASRLKRISSTDTQYFGPGTRLTVL.

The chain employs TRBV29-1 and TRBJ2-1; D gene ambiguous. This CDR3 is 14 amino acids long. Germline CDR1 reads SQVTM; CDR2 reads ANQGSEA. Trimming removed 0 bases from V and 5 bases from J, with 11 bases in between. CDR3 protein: CSVEDLGSNNEQFF. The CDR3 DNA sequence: TGCAGCGTTGAAGATCTGGGCAGCAACAATGAGCAGTTCTTC.

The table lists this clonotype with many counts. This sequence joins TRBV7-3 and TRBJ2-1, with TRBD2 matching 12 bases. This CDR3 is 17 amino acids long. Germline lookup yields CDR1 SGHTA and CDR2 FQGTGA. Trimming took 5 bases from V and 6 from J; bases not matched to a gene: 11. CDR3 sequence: CASSPGLAGWGSNEQFF. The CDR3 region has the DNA TGTGCCAGCAGCCCAGGACTAGCGGGGTGGGGGAGCAATGAGCAGTTCTTC.